Below are 29 T cell receptor beta chains sequenced from a single sample in a study of Graves' ophthalmopathy and Graves' hyperthyroidism (dated by TCRdb to about 2018). Reads for this sample came from an Illumina HiSeq 2000. For repertoire sequencing, TCR beta CDR3 regions were amplified from RNA transcripts. A first-round RT-PCR used HTBI primers with the Qiagen OneStep RT-PCR kit, followed by a second-round multiplex PCR, size selection and purification. TCRdb took the public reads, trimmed them with fastp at Q25, ran MiXCR for clone calling and kept in-frame beta chains. Entries are consolidated by CDR3 protein sequence, retaining the most common genes and DNA. The sample table records about 700,000 distinct CDR3 sequences; 35% to 50% of these occur just once. Jointly, the top ten make up roughly 3.5% of the sample. The sample taken for sequencing was peripheral blood. The source of these receptors is an adult man with Graves' ophthalmopathy.

Only a few counts were recorded for this clonotype. The chain combines TRBV13 with TRBJ1-2; possibly TRBD1 for D (6 bases). The V gene lost 0 bases and the J gene lost 4 bases, with 15 bases spanning the gap. CDR3 length equals 16 residues. Germline CDR1 reads PRHDT; CDR2 reads FYEKMQ (reference sequence). The CDR3 DNA reads as TGTGCCAGCAGCTTAGGTTCGACAGGCTCTTTCTATGGCTACACCTTC. It translates to CASSLGSTGSFYGYTF.

The chain carries TRBV7-3 and TRBJ1-2; D might be TRBD1 (6 bases). The V and J ends lost 4 bases and 2 bases respectively, with 14 bases between them. Germline-derived CDR1 and CDR2 are SGHTA and FQGTGA. The CDR3 extends over 15 amino acids. The CDR3 bases are TGTGCCAGCAGCTCTCCGACAGGCGGAAACTATGGCTACACCTTC. Translated, it gives CASSSPTGGNYGYTF.

The sample holds many counts of this clonotype. The chain recombines TRBV20-1 with TRBJ2-7; the match to TRBD2 covers 8 bases. Germline assignment: CDR1 DFQATT and CDR2 SNEGSKA (reference sequence). The CDR3 sequence is 15 residues long. V dropped 0 bases and J dropped 3; count of bases not matched to a gene: 7. CDR3 nucleotides: TGCAGTGCTAGAGATTTAGCGGGACTATTCTACGAGCAGTACTTC. This translates into CSARDLAGLFYEQYF.

There are many counts of this clonotype. The chain carries TRBV7-9 and TRBJ1-6, with TRBD1 matching over 7 bases. CDR1 and CDR2 from the germline V gene are SEHNR and FQNEAQ (reference sequence). Trimming took 5 bases from V and 7 from J; bases not matched to a gene: 8. The CDR3 contains 15 residues. CDR3 residues: CASSGGTAQNSPLHF. The CDR3, as DNA: TGTGCCAGCAGCGGAGGGACAGCACAAAATTCACCCCTCCACTTT.

The sample holds many counts of this clonotype. This sequence joins TRBV2 and TRBJ2-7, with D perhaps assigned TRBD1 or TRBD2 (6 bases each). The germline V gene has CDR1 SNHLY and CDR2 FYNNEI. Trimming shortened V by 6 bases and J by 5 bases, and 26 bases separated the two germline ends. The CDR3 extends over 17 amino acids. CDR3 sequence: CASRGWASVHRENEQYF. The CDR3 bases are TGTGCCAGCAGAGGCTGGGCTAGCGTCCACAGGGAAAACGAGCAGTACTTC.

V is TRBV19 and J is TRBJ1-2, with D tentatively TRBD1 (5 bases). CDR1 is LNHDA and CDR2 is SQIVND in the germline V gene (reference sequence). The CDR3 runs 13 residues. Trimming took 2 bases from V and 4 from J, leaving 8 bases between them. The CDR3 bases are TGTGCCAGTAGTATACCAGGGACCTATGGCTACACCTTC. Protein: CASSIPGTYGYTF. Filled out from reference TRBV19 and TRBJ1-2, the complete variable domain reads DGGITQSPKYLFRKEGQNVTLSCEQNLNHDAMYWYRQDPGQGLRLIYYSQIVNDFQKGDIAEGYSVSREKKESFPLTVTSAQKNPTAFYLCASSIPGTYGYTFGSGTRLTVV.

This clonotype was observed a single time. The J gene is TRBJ2-5, the V gene TRBV10-3; 10 bases are a match to TRBD1. From germline, CDR1 is ENHRY and CDR2 SYGVKD. The length of the CDR3 is 15 residues. The V gene end was trimmed by 3 bases and the J gene end by 5 bases; junction bases not matched to a gene: 6. Written as DNA, the CDR3 is TGTGCCATCAGTGACGAGACAGGGGGCATGGAGACCCAGTACTTC. Protein: CAISDETGGMETQYF.

On this clonotype itself: At one end the junction does not follow the germline gene, possibly because of a read error. The chain joins TRBV10-3 to TRBJ2-7, with TRBD2 identical over 7 bases. Germline V gene data show CDR1 as ENHRY and CDR2 as SYGVKD. The CDR3 has 15 residues. The CDR3 coding sequence is TGTGCCAGCAGTGAAGCAGCGGGGAGCTCCTACGAGCAGTACTTC. As protein: CASSEAAGSSYEQYF.

The gene calls are TRBV5-6 and TRBJ2-7; 7 bases line up with TRBD1. The V gene's germline CDR1 is SGHDT and CDR2 YYEEEE. The CDR3 is made up of 13 amino acids. Trimming removed 7 bases from V and 5 bases from J; junction bases left unmatched: 9. CDR3 loop: CASLWGRGNEQYF. In nucleotides, the CDR3 is TGTGCCAGCCTCTGGGGCAGGGGGAACGAGCAGTACTTC.

This clonotype has a handful of counts. The chain recombines TRBV6-6 with TRBJ2-7; D is uncertain. V lost 4 bases and J lost 1, with 8 bases in between. Germline V CDR1 and CDR2: MNHNY, SVGAGI (reference sequence). This CDR3 comprises 13 residues. CDR3 nucleotides: TGTGCCAGCAGTTTTGGACGGTCCTACGAGCAGTACTTC. Translating gives CASSFGRSYEQYF.

This clonotype was picked up a small number of times. The chain employs TRBV5-5 and TRBJ1-6; 7 bases fit TRBD1. The J segment lost 2 bases and the V segment lost 3 bases, leaving 8 bases of the junction unmatched. CDR1 and CDR2 (germline): SGHKS, YYEKEE (reference sequence). This CDR3 contains 17 residues. The DNA for the CDR3 is TGTGCCAGCAGCTCGAAACTGGGACAGACCTATAATTCACCCCTCCACTTT. Encoded protein: CASSSKLGQTYNSPLHF.

V is TRBV30 and J is TRBJ1-2; 7 bases line up with TRBD1. The trim removed 7 bases at V and 8 bases at J, leaving 10 bases unmatched. The germline gives CDR1 GTSNPN, CDR2 SVGIG (reference sequence). The CDR3 sequence is 12 residues long. The CDR3 nucleotides read TGTGCCTACCAAGAGACAGGGAGCGGCTACACCTTC. This sequence encodes CAYQETGSGYTF.

This clonotype was detected many times. V and J are TRBV20-1 and TRBJ2-7; no clear D gene. Trimming cost V 4 bases and J 6 bases, with 10 bases left between them. CDR1 and CDR2 (germline): DFQATT, SNEGSKA (reference sequence). The CDR3 spans 11 residues. For the CDR3, the DNA is TGCAGTGCTAAGCAGGTAACCGAGCAGTACTTC. This codes for CSAKQVTEQYF.

The chain's CDR3 is CASSASSPQAGYGYTF. The CDR3 DNA is TGCGCCAGCAGTGCCAGCAGCCCCCAAGCCGGATATGGCTACACCTTC. V gene TRBV10-2 combines with J gene TRBJ1-2; no clear D. Germline assignment: CDR1 WSHSY and CDR2 SAAADI. The CDR3 has 16 amino acids. The V end lost 4 bases, the J end lost 5 bases, and 20 bases lay between the germline ends.

The rearrangement joins TRBV12-5 to TRBJ1-1; 10 bases map to TRBD1. Germline V gene lookup returns CDR1 LGHNT and CDR2 FRNRAP. V was pared by 5 bases and J by 3 bases, with 6 bases of the junction left unmatched. This CDR3 has 15 amino acids. CDR3 protein: CASGDSTGGYTEAFF. DNA of the CDR3: TGTGCTAGTGGTGACTCGACAGGGGGCTACACTGAAGCTTTCTTT.

This chain uses TRBV13 with TRBJ1-2, with D tentatively TRBD1 (5 bases). The germline V and J ends were trimmed by 5 bases and 3 bases, with 22 bases remaining between them. The CDR3 consists of 17 residues. From germline, CDR1 is PRHDT and CDR2 FYEKMQ (reference sequence). This CDR3 reads CASSVDRSREGHYGYTF. CDR3 in DNA: TGTGCCAGCAGCGTCGATCGGAGCAGGGAGGGGCACTATGGCTACACCTTC.

This clonotype was observed a handful of times. The chain combines TRBV4-3 with TRBJ1-2; 7 nucleotides align to TRBD1. Germline V gene sequence: CDR1 LGHNA, CDR2 YSLEER. The CDR3 length is 16 residues. V trimming: 4 bases; J trimming: 0 bases; junction bases outside the gene matches: 8. CDR3 residues: CASSLTGTAPNYGYTF. As DNA, the CDR3 is TGCGCCAGCAGCCTAACCGGGACAGCCCCTAACTATGGCTACACCTTC.

In its sample, this clonotype was seen many times. The rearrangement uses TRBV5-1 and TRBJ1-3; tentatively, D is TRBD1 (5 bases). Trimming removed 5 bases at V and 2 bases at J, with 14 bases between. The germline gives CDR1 SGHRS, CDR2 YFSETQ. This CDR3 is built from 15 residues. This chain's CDR3 is CASSDIGGTGNTIYF. CDR3 coding DNA: TGCGCCAGCAGTGACATTGGGGGAACTGGAAACACCATATATTTT.

As to this clonotype: Mismatch with germline at one junction end may stem from a read error. V gene TRBV10-2 combines with J gene TRBJ1-3, with a weak D call TRBD1 (5 bases). Looked up from germline, CDR1 is WSHSY and CDR2 is SAAADI. The CDR3 is 13 amino acids. In DNA, the CDR3 is TGTGCCAGTGCAGAGGGGTCTGGAAACACCATATATTTT. Protein sequence: CASAEGSGNTIYF.

This sequence joins TRBV3-1 and TRBJ2-7; D possibly corresponds to TRBD2 (6 bases). Per germline, CDR1 LGHDT and CDR2 YNNKEL (reference sequence). The CDR3 spans 14 residues. Trimming shortened V by 3 bases and J by 6 bases, and 15 bases separated the two germline ends. CDR3 DNA sequence: TGTGCCAGCAGCCATCCCGGGGGAGTATTCGAGCAGTACTTC. It codes for CASSHPGGVFEQYF.

Of note for this clonotype: A much larger clone is a single base away; this may be a read error. J is TRBJ2-5 and V is TRBV5-1, with TRBD1 matching over 9 bases. The V segment lost 2 bases and the J segment 5 bases; nucleotides outside the gene matches: 7. The CDR3 contains 15 residues. Germline lookup yields CDR1 SGHRS and CDR2 YFSETQ. The CDR3 DNA is TGCGCCAGCAGCTTACGGGACAGGGAGGATGAGACCCAGTACTTC. This sequence encodes CASSLRDREDETQYF.

About this clonotype itself: A read error may be the cause here, since a much bigger clone is one base away. CDR3 region: CASCQAGANTGELFF. The CDR3 bases are TGTGCCAGTTGCCAAGCGGGAGCGAACACCGGGGAGCTGTTTTTT. V usage is TRBV25-1 and J usage is TRBJ2-2, with 8 positions matching TRBD2. J lost 0 bases, V lost 9 bases, and 6 bases had no gene match. The CDR3 is 15 amino acids. Per the germline V gene, CDR1 is MGHDK and CDR2 is SYGVNS. The whole variable domain, filled in from reference TRBV25-1 and TRBJ2-2, reads EADIYQTPRYLVIGTGKKITLECSQTMGHDKMYWYQQDPGMELHLIHYSYGVNSTEKGDLSSESTVSRIRTEHFPLTLESARPSHTSQYLCASCQAGANTGELFFGEGSRLTVL.

Only a few counts were recorded for this clonotype. The rearrangement links TRBV11-3 to TRBJ2-7, with 10 bases that match TRBD2. Germline loops: CDR1 SGHNT, CDR2 YENEEA. The CDR3 runs to 14 residues. J lost 5 bases, V lost 4 bases, and 5 bases had no gene match. CDR3: CASSYSSGSDEQYF. CDR3 in DNA: TGTGCCAGCAGCTACTCTAGCGGGAGCGACGAGCAGTACTTC.

The chain has TRBV4-3 and TRBJ2-2; TRBD1 or TRBD2 may be the D gene (5 bases each). This CDR3 is built from 16 residues. The germline CDR1 and CDR2 sequences are LGHNA and YSLEER. Trimming took off 4 bases at V and 5 bases at J, with 17 bases between the two ends. The CDR3 here is CASSRGDEDQTGELFF. The DNA for the CDR3 is TGCGCCAGCAGCCGAGGGGACGAGGACCAAACCGGGGAGCTGTTTTTT.

Concerning this clonotype: The CDR3 end shows no conserved phenylalanine or tryptophan, and so a read error is likely. The DNA is omitted, as the CDR3 cannot be located on it reliably, and the CDR3 follows TCRdb's listing. The CDR3: CASSDLTGV. The gene calls are TRBV12-3 or TRBV12-4 and TRBJ1-3; the table gives TRBD1 as D, unverified against the DNA. The CDR3 is made up of 9 amino acids, end residues included.

This clonotype showed up many times. V and J are TRBV6-6 and TRBJ2-5, with TRBD1 matching 7 bases. The CDR3 sequence is 15 residues long. The V segment lost 7 bases and the J segment 9 bases; nucleotides outside the gene matches: 17. CDR1 and CDR2 (germline): MNHNY, SVGAGI (reference sequence). The CDR3 sequence is CASNTEGTALTAQYF. The CDR3, as DNA: TGTGCCAGCAATACAGAAGGGACAGCCCTAACGGCCCAGTACTTC.

This clonotype was seen at least ten times. V gene TRBV19 combines with J gene TRBJ1-5; maybe TRBD1 (6 bases). This CDR3 has 16 amino acids. Germline V gives CDR1 LNHDA, CDR2 SQIVND (reference sequence). Trimming pared 3 bases from V and 1 base from J, leaving 13 bases between. The CDR3 DNA follows: TGTGCCAGTAGTATCATAACAGGGATCAGCAATCAGCCCCAGCATTTT. It codes for CASSIITGISNQPQHF. Looking up the rest from reference TRBV19 and TRBJ1-5 gives the full variable domain: DGGITQSPKYLFRKEGQNVTLSCEQNLNHDAMYWYRQDPGQGLRLIYYSQIVNDFQKGDIAEGYSVSREKKESFPLTVTSAQKNPTAFYLCASSIITGISNQPQHFGDGTRLSIL.

This clonotype has at least ten counts. This chain links TRBV24-1 with TRBJ2-2, with D perhaps matching TRBD2 (6 bases). The CDR3 length is 17 residues. The V end lost 5 bases, the J end lost 1 base, and 16 bases lay between the germline ends. The germline V gene encodes CDR1 KGHDR and CDR2 SFDVKD. The CDR3 spells CATSGLGGVLNTGELFF. The CDR3 region has the DNA TGTGCCACCAGTGGGTTGGGAGGTGTACTGAACACCGGGGAGCTGTTTTTT.

In its sample, this clonotype was seen many times. The CDR3 sequence is CASRTTGGVNTEAFF. CDR3 coding DNA: TGTGCCAGCAGGACGACAGGGGGCGTGAACACTGAAGCTTTCTTT. This chain links TRBV7-9 with TRBJ1-1, with 10 bases lining up with TRBD1. The CDR3 runs 15 residues. With V trimmed by 6 bases and J by 0 bases, 4 bases remained unmatched. In germline, CDR1 is SEHNR, CDR2 FQNEAQ (reference sequence).